A single sample is the source of the 14 T cell receptor beta chains below, sequenced in a study of cytomegalovirus exposure and HLA in healthy donors. PCR amplification relied on 60 Vbeta primers (plus 13 Jbeta primers). Some clones are missing from TCRdb's copy, which holds only in-frame ones; the method was immunoSEQ multiplex PCR. Of about 110,000 clones in the sample, around 78% are singletons; the top ten hold roughly 8%. Input material: PBMCs. These receptors originate from a man aged 25 to 40 in good health and CMV-seronegative.

V usage is TRBV19 and J usage is TRBJ2-1, with 8 bases identical to TRBD2. The V gene's germline CDR1 is LNHDA and CDR2 SQIVND (reference sequence). V trimming: 5 bases; J trimming: 7 bases; junction bases outside the gene matches: 4. This CDR3 comprises 13 residues. The CDR3 DNA sequence: TGTGCCAGTAGTGGGCTAGCGGGTAATGAGCAGTTCTTC. Translating gives CASSGLAGNEQFF.

The CDR3, as DNA: TGTGCCAGCTTCTGGACTAGCGGAAACTATGAGCAGTACTTC. Residues: CASFWTSGNYEQYF. The chain combines TRBV6-1 with TRBJ2-7; 10 positions agree with TRBD2. Germline lookup yields CDR1 MNHNS and CDR2 SASEGT. Losses at the gene ends were 8 bases for V and 7 bases for J; bases not matched to a gene: 11. CDR3 length: 14 residues.

The CDR3 DNA reads as TGTGCCAGCAGCCCGACGGGGGGGGGCAATCAGCCCCAGCATTTT. Residues: CASSPTGGGNQPQHF. The chain employs TRBV5-6 and TRBJ1-5; tentative D call: TRBD1 (5 bases). V was shortened by 4 bases and J by 2 bases, with 13 bases between the two germline ends. CDR3 length: 15 residues. The germline V gene has CDR1 SGHDT and CDR2 YYEEEE.

The gene calls are TRBV2 and TRBJ2-4; D remains ambiguous. The germline CDR1 and CDR2 sequences are SNHLY and FYNNEI. V gave up 0 bases and J gave up 8 bases, with 8 bases separating them. This CDR3 region has 13 residues. The CDR3 protein is CASSEANSYIQYF. The CDR3, as DNA: TGTGCCAGCAGTGAAGCCAATAGCTACATTCAGTACTTC.

The V and J genes are TRBV10-3 and TRBJ2-3; TRBD2 agrees at 9 bases. From germline, CDR1 is ENHRY and CDR2 SYGVKD. The CDR3 is made up of 14 amino acids. Unmatched junction bases numbered 5, after V lost 7 bases and J lost 3 bases. Written as DNA, the CDR3 is TGTGCCATCACCCGGACTAGCGTTACAGATACGCAGTATTTT. Its translation: CAITRTSVTDTQYF.

The chain recombines TRBV5-1 with TRBJ1-4; 7 bases map to TRBD1. The V gene end was trimmed by 0 bases and the J gene end by 7 bases; junction bases not matched to a gene: 9. The CDR3 is 16 amino acids. Per germline, CDR1 SGHRS and CDR2 YFSETQ. This CDR3 reads CASSLAWRGLSEKLFF. Here the CDR3 DNA reads TGCGCCAGCAGCTTGGCCTGGAGGGGGCTGAGTGAAAAACTGTTTTTT.

The V call is TRBV9, the J call TRBJ2-7, with 10 bases that match TRBD1. In germline, CDR1 is SGDLS, CDR2 YYNGEE. J gave up 6 bases and V 4 bases, and 10 bases lay outside the gene matches. This CDR3 has 15 residues. CDR3 bases: TGTGCCAGCAGCTCCGGGACAGGGGCGTCGGGCGAGCAGTACTTC. It encodes CASSSGTGASGEQYF.

The gene calls are TRBV27 and TRBJ1-2; 8 bases line up with TRBD1. V lost 4 bases to trimming and J lost 4 bases; unmatched junction nucleotides: 5. This CDR3 is built from 14 residues. Germline V lookup: CDR1 MNHEY, CDR2 SMNVEV (reference sequence). The CDR3 nucleotides read TGTGCCAGCAGTTGGAGCGGACAGGGCTATGGCTACACCTTC. Its protein product is CASSWSGQGYGYTF.

The chain is built from TRBV7-7 and TRBJ2-2; the D gene is possibly TRBD1 (5 bases). The germline CDR1 and CDR2 sequences are SSHAT and FNYEAQ (reference sequence). V lost 8 bases and J lost 4, with 11 bases in between. The CDR3 contains 13 residues. The CDR3 bases are TGTGCCAGCTCCAGGGTCCCCACCGGGGAGCTGTTTTTT. Its protein product is CASSRVPTGELFF.

The CDR3 bases are TGTGCCAGCAGAGACAGGGCTCTAAGGGAGACCCAGTACTTC. It is translated as CASRDRALRETQYF. V gene TRBV2 combines with J gene TRBJ2-5; 7 bases are a match to TRBD1. J lost 5 bases, V lost 6 bases, and 9 bases had no gene match. Germline V gene sequence: CDR1 SNHLY, CDR2 FYNNEI. CDR3 length: 14 amino acids.

This chain connects TRBV6-9 to TRBJ2-5; 11 bases match TRBD2. CDR1 is MNHGY, CDR2 SVAAGI, per germline. The V and J ends lost 2 bases and 5 bases, in that order; junction bases with no gene match: 16. The CDR3 sequence is 19 residues long. The DNA of the CDR3 is TGTGCCAGCAGTTATCGGTCTAGGGCTAGCGGGAGGTCCTTGGAGACCCAGTACTTC. Its protein product is CASSYRSRASGRSLETQYF.

This clone was found a few times. This rearrangement joins TRBV2 to TRBJ2-7; 7 bases agree with TRBD1. This CDR3 comprises 14 residues. Germline lookup yields CDR1 SNHLY and CDR2 FYNNEI. The J segment lost 0 bases and the V segment lost 6 bases, leaving 5 bases of the junction unmatched. The CDR3: CASRAGTDSYEQYF. CDR3 DNA sequence: TGTGCCAGCAGAGCCGGGACAGACTCCTACGAGCAGTACTTC.

The DNA for the CDR3 is TGCGCCAGCTTCCTACCCGGGACAGGTGATACCGGGGAGCTGTTTTTT. This gives the protein CASFLPGTGDTGELFF. The V call is TRBV5-1, the J call TRBJ2-2; TRBD1 agrees at 8 bases. The trim removed 7 bases at V and 5 bases at J, leaving 13 bases unmatched. CDR3 length: 16 residues. Germline values: CDR1 SGHRS, CDR2 YFSETQ.

The chain employs TRBV6-6 and TRBJ1-1, with 7 bases matching TRBD1. The V segment lost 2 bases and the J segment 5 bases; nucleotides outside the gene matches: 5. The CDR3 runs to 14 residues. Germline lookup yields CDR1 MNHNY and CDR2 SVGAGI (reference sequence). The CDR3, as DNA: TGTGCCAGCAGTTACGACAGGGTAGGGACTGAAGCTTTCTTT. It yields the protein CASSYDRVGTEAFF.